This paragraph reports one T cell receptor beta chain. No antigen is known for it. This sample is part of a study of shared clonotypes between healthy human individuals. The authors combined CD45RO+ cells with CCR7-negative CD45RA+ TemRA cells as CD8 memory. The protocol was immunoSEQ multiplex PCR, while the TCRdb copy is restricted to in-frame clones and leaves out a portion. This table has about 380,000 clones, around 96% appearing once. This CDR3 comprises 14 residues. The V gene's germline CDR1 is SNHLY and CDR2 FYNNEI. V was shortened by 2 bases and J by 4 bases, with 9 bases between the two germline ends. Findings of the study overall: Shared clonotypes: about 4.6% naive CD4, around 3.7% naive CD8, roughly 2.4% memory CD4, roughly 0.4% memory CD8.

This receptor was identified in a man aged 25 to 40 in good health. The chain links TRBV2 to TRBJ1-5; D might be TRBD1 (6 bases). Sequenced sample: memory CD8+ T cells sorted from blood. The subset was: CD45RO+ cells pooled with CCR7-negative TemRA cells. The CDR3 DNA reads as TGTGCCAGCAGTGAAACAGGGTGGAATCAGCCCCAGCATTTT. It yields the protein CASSETGWNQPQHF.